This T cell receptor (beta chain) was recovered during a study of T cells of healthy individuals. TCRdb reanalysed the 5' RACE reads using MiXCR and keeps one entry per CDR3 protein. The sample contains about 100,000 distinct CDR3 sequences, approximately 18% of which appear only once. This clonotype was seen more than once but under ten times. The CDR3 extends over 14 amino acids. Deletions cut 2 bases from V and 2 bases from J, with 9 bases between. The TCR comes from a human donor in good health. The genes are TRBV12-3 or TRBV12-4 and TRBJ1-2; D is uncertain. CDR3 sequence (DNA): TGTGCCAGCAGTTTAAGGGCCAGGAACTATGGCTACACCTTC. Translated: CASSLRARNYGYTF.